The rows below give T cell receptor beta chains drawn from one sample of a study of cytomegalovirus exposure and HLA in healthy donors. Produced via immunoSEQ multiplex PCR; TCRdb's table is partial and in-frame only. The profile shows more than 95,000 clones, about 69% of them singletons. The source material was PBMCs. These receptors all stem from a woman between 18 and 29 years old in good health and CMV-seronegative. Each CDR3 is given with its conserved first and last residue. The order of the fields is J gene, D gene, clone size, V gene, CDR3 DNA, CDR3 protein. D genes are given only for firm matches. Size tells how often a clone was seen (once, few, many) or the class of an expanded clone, and some rows leave it out.

>TRBJ2-5|.|.|TRBV6-1
TGTGCCAGCAGTGAAGTCGGCGTTAGCAGTGGGCAAGAGACCCAGTACTTC
CASSEVGVSSGQETQYF
>TRBJ2-3|.|.|TRBV5-4
TGTGCCAGCAGCTTTGACAGGTCAGATACGCAGTATTTT
CASSFDRSDTQYF
>TRBJ1-3|TRBD1|.|TRBV9
TGTGCCAGCAGCGAGGGGACAGGGGGCTTTGGAAACACCATATATTTT
CASSEGTGGFGNTIYF
>TRBJ2-7|TRBD1|.|TRBV6-1
TGTGCCAGCAGTGAAGCGCCGGGACAGGGGGCGCTTGGCGAGCAGTACTTC
CASSEAPGQGALGEQYF
>TRBJ1-2|TRBD1|.|TRBV6-1
TGTGCCAGCCGCGCAGGGGGGTATGGCTACACCTTC
CASRAGGYGYTF
>TRBJ1-2|.|.|TRBV28
TGTGCCAGCAGCGGACAAGGCTATGGCTACACCTTC
CASSGQGYGYTF
>TRBJ2-7|.|.|TRBV7-9
TGTGCCAGCACCCCGTCGGGTGGGGGCGCGGACGAGCAGTACTTC
CASTPSGGGADEQYF
>TRBJ1-1|TRBD1|.|TRBV4-1
TGCGCCAGCAGCCAAGTCGGACAGGGGATCTCTCGAGCTTTCTTT
CASSQVGQGISRAFF
>TRBJ2-7|TRBD1|.|TRBV11-2
TGTGCCAGCAGCTTAGAGGGACAGGGGGCAGTGCTCTACGAGCAGTACTTC
CASSLEGQGAVLYEQYF
>TRBJ2-3|TRBD2|.|TRBV30
TGTGCCTGGACTAGCGGGGGGTATACGCAGTATTTT
CAWTSGGYTQYF
>TRBJ1-1|.|.|TRBV6-6
TGTGCCAGCAGTTACTTGGACAGATCTATGGCTTTCTTT
CASSYLDRSMAFF
>TRBJ2-7|.|.|TRBV30
TGTGCCTGGAGTGTACTGTCGAAAAGCTCCTACGAGCAGTACTTC
CAWSVLSKSSYEQYF
>TRBJ1-6|.|.|TRBV7-9
TGTGCCAGCAGCGGACCTCAGGGAAGTGAATCACCCCTCCACTTT
CASSGPQGSESPLHF
>TRBJ2-7|.|.|TRBV4-1
TGCGCCAGCAGCCAAGTTGTGGCAGGGGATTCCTACGAGCAGTACTTC
CASSQVVAGDSYEQYF
>TRBJ1-5|TRBD1|.|TRBV2
TGTGCCAGCAGTGGTGTGGCAGGGGGGAATCAGCCCCAGCATTTT
CASSGVAGGNQPQHF
>TRBJ2-7|.|.|TRBV7-8
TGTGCCAGCAGCTTAAGGGAGACTGCCTACGAGCAGTACTTC
CASSLRETAYEQYF
>TRBJ2-7|.|few|TRBV11-2
TGTGCCAGCAGCTTAACGTCATCTTGGCACGAGCAGTACTTC
CASSLTSSWHEQYF
>TRBJ1-2|.|few|TRBV9
TGTGCCAGCAGCGTAGGTCGGACAGTCAACTATGGCTACACCTTC
CASSVGRTVNYGYTF
>TRBJ2-2|TRBD1|.|TRBV5-1
TGCGCCAGCAGCACGACAGGGACAGCGAACACCGGGGAGCTGTTTTTT
CASSTTGTANTGELFF
>TRBJ1-1|.|.|TRBV7-2
TGTGCTTCCCGTAGGGAGGTAGAAGCTTTCTTT
CASRREVEAFF
>TRBJ1-2|.|few|TRBV6-1
TGTGCCAGCAGTGAAGAGACCCGCGGCGACCTTAACTATGGCTACACCTTC
CASSEETRGDLNYGYTF
>TRBJ2-5|.|.|TRBV4-1
TGCGCCAGCAGCCGGAGACGACAGGAGCAAGAGACCCAGTACTTC
CASSRRRQEQETQYF
>TRBJ1-1|TRBD1|.|TRBV4-1
TGCGCCAGCAGCCAAACTCTGAACAGGGGAAGGGACACTGAAGCTTTCTTT
CASSQTLNRGRDTEAFF
>TRBJ2-3|TRBD1|.|TRBV28
TGTGCCAGCAGCCCCGGGACAGGGATCTACACAGATACGCAGTATTTT
CASSPGTGIYTDTQYF
>TRBJ1-5|.|.|TRBV28
TGTGCCAGCAGTTCGGGAAAAGATCAGCCCCAGCATTTT
CASSSGKDQPQHF
>TRBJ2-2|.|.|TRBV6-1
TGTGCCAGCAGAGGGGGAATGGAGCTGTTTTTT
CASRGGMELFF
>TRBJ1-2|.|.|TRBV28
TGTGCCAGCAGTTTTTTAGACAGTCGAGCGGGCGGCTACACCTTC
CASSFLDSRAGGYTF
>TRBJ2-6|.|.|TRBV7-9
TGTGCCAGCAGGGCAGGTCATGGGGCCAACGTCCTGACTTTC
CASRAGHGANVLTF
>TRBJ1-2|.|.|TRBV4-1
TGCGCCAGCAGCCAAGAAATGGGCAGACAACCTAACTATGGCTACACCTTC
CASSQEMGRQPNYGYTF
>TRBJ1-1|.|.|TRBV6-6
TGTGCCAGCAGTTACCTGCTAGAGAACACTGAAGCTTTCTTT
CASSYLLENTEAFF
>TRBJ1-2|.|once|TRBV7-2
TGTGCCAGCAGTCCGGGACACCGATCTGGCTACACCTTC
CASSPGHRSGYTF
>TRBJ2-7|TRBD2|.|TRBV9
TGTGCCAGCAGCGGGACTAGCGGGGGCTTGAATTTC
CASSGTSGGLNF
>TRBJ1-2|.|.|TRBV6-5
TGTGCCAGCAGTTATCAGGTTGCGGCAGCCCGGGAGGGCTACACCTTC
CASSYQVAAAREGYTF
>TRBJ1-4|.|.|TRBV5-1
TGCGCCAGCAGGTCCCCGGATGAAAAACTGTTTTTT
CASRSPDEKLFF
>TRBJ2-3|TRBD2|.|TRBV7-2
TGTGCCAGCAGCTTAAGTCTAGCGGGGCGCCTCGGTACGCAGTATTTT
CASSLSLAGRLGTQYF
>TRBJ1-2|.|few|TRBV28
TGTGCCAGCAGTCGTACAGGGTGGAACTATGGCTACACCTTC
CASSRTGWNYGYTF
>TRBJ2-1|.|few|TRBV11-3
TGTGCCAGCAGCTTAAGTGCAGGGGCTTATGAGCAGTTCTTC
CASSLSAGAYEQFF
>TRBJ2-3|TRBD1|.|TRBV10-1
TGCGCCAGCAGGGGGACAGACACAGATACGCAGTATTTT
CASRGTDTDTQYF
>TRBJ2-3|.|.|TRBV27
TGTGCCAGCAGTTTGGAGGGCCCGGGGCCCACAGATACGCAGTATTTT
CASSLEGPGPTDTQYF
>TRBJ2-3|.|few|TRBV2
TGTGCCAGCAGTCCACCCTACACAGATACGCAGTATTTT
CASSPPYTDTQYF
>TRBJ1-1|.|.|TRBV5-1
TGCGCCAGCAACGGGAACACTGAAGCTTTCTTT
CASNGNTEAFF
>TRBJ1-5|.|.|TRBV5-8
TGTGCCAGCAGCTTGGGACGGATTACAGTACCCAATCAGCCCCAGCATTTT
CASSLGRITVPNQPQHF
>TRBJ1-2|.|.|TRBV4-1
TGCGCCAGCAGCCAAGATATAGCAGGGTCGGGCTATGGCTACACCTTC
CASSQDIAGSGYGYTF
>TRBJ2-7|TRBD2|.|TRBV13
TGTGCCAGCAGCGCGCCCGGGACTAGCGGGGGGATCTACGAGCAGTACTTC
CASSAPGTSGGIYEQYF
>TRBJ1-2|.|.|TRBV16
TGTGCCAGCAGCCAATCGATGGAGAGATCTATCGGCTACACCTTC
CASSQSMERSIGYTF
>TRBJ1-5|.|.|TRBV4-1
TGCGCCAGCAGCCCCAGTGGAGGGCGGCAGCCCCAGCATTTT
CASSPSGGRQPQHF
>TRBJ1-2|.|.|TRBV28
TGTGCCAGCAGTTCTATGCCCCTCGATGGCTACACCTTC
CASSSMPLDGYTF
>TRBJ1-5|.|.|TRBV2
TGTGCCAGCAGTGAAGCCCTCCGGGGTTGGCAGCATTTT
CASSEALRGWQHF